The 2 T cell receptor beta chains reported below all come from one sample, sequenced in a study of blood T cell repertoires in COVID-19. The assay was immunoSEQ multiplex PCR, and TCRdb's table has in-frame clones only and misses some. The profile covers roughly 59,000 clones, with 83% appearing a single time and roughly 6% taken by the ten largest. Sequenced material: peripheral blood. All receptors derive from a human donor in a cohort sampled during active COVID-19.

The V call is TRBV2, the J call TRBJ1-2; 7 bases fit TRBD1. CDR1 and CDR2 from the germline V gene are SNHLY and FYNNEI. This CDR3 is 13 amino acids long. Trimming removed 6 bases from V and 4 bases from J; junction bases left unmatched: 5. For the CDR3, the DNA is TGTGCCAGCAGGGAAACAGGGGCCTATGGCTACACCTTC. Translation gives CASRETGAYGYTF.

The gene calls are TRBV5-1 and TRBJ2-5; 7 bases are a match to TRBD1. Germline V CDR1 and CDR2: SGHRS, YFSETQ. The CDR3 length is 13 residues. J gave up 2 bases and V 7 bases, and 5 bases lay outside the gene matches. In DNA form, the CDR3 reads TGCGCCAGCTCAGGGACAGCTCAAGAGACCCAGTACTTC. Its protein product is CASSGTAQETQYF.